These T cell receptor beta chains were read from a single sample in a study of T cells expressing NK-cell markers. TCRdb re-called the 5' RACE reads, yielding one record per CDR3 amino acid sequence without DNA. This repertoire includes about 260,000 distinct CDR3 sequences. Sequencing was carried out using blood T cells: a sorted CD56 or NKG2C T cell subset, CD4+ or CD8+ T cells, or bulk PBMC T cells (not recorded which). The receptors were sampled from a man aged 18-30 years in good health. CDR3s include the opening cysteine and the closing phenylalanine or tryptophan.

v_call	j_call	cdr3_aa
TRBV4-3	TRBJ1-6	CASSQKDRGSPLHF
TRBV9	TRBJ2-1	CASSLRAGLKAGYNEQFF
TRBV12-3/TRBV12-4	TRBJ2-3	CASRPDRGGQYF
TRBV29-1	TRBJ2-2	CSVDRETGELFF
TRBV4-2	TRBJ2-6	CASSQDTNAGGAGANVLTF
TRBV12-3/TRBV12-4	TRBJ2-3	CASSVGLLTSTDTQYF
TRBV18	TRBJ2-1	CASSPRDRINYNEQFF
TRBV11-2	TRBJ1-2	CASSLEQGGAGYTF
TRBV20-1	TRBJ1-2	CSARGFGDPPYGYTF
TRBV7-8	TRBJ2-5	CASSWRGAETQYF
TRBV29-1	TRBJ2-3	CSAPGTSNPDTQYF
TRBV12-3/TRBV12-4	TRBJ1-5	CASSLAVSVESNQPQHF
TRBV12-3/TRBV12-4	TRBJ2-2	CATHPRASRPGELFF
TRBV20-1	TRBJ2-1	CSASQTSANLEQFF
TRBV29-1	TRBJ2-6	CSVSRGSGANVLTF
TRBV29-1	TRBJ1-5	CSVMGSSNQPQHF
TRBV7-3	TRBJ2-5	CASSPGSSGETQYF
TRBV5-1	TRBJ1-1	CASSWGRRGTEAFF
TRBV10-3	TRBJ2-1	CAISEERLKINEQFF
TRBV11-2	TRBJ2-7	CASSQPYEQYF
TRBV29-1	TRBJ1-1	CSVEEDRGEAFF
TRBV5-4	TRBJ2-2	CASSKSGLAVTGELFF
TRBV12-3/TRBV12-4	TRBJ2-4	CASSWSPTSVAAKNIQYF
TRBV12-3/TRBV12-4	TRBJ1-2	CASSLVPDYGYTF
TRBV20-1	TRBJ2-1	CSARDLAVGGQMSRQFF
TRBV20-1	TRBJ2-7	CSAPAGGRYEQYF
TRBV12-3/TRBV12-4	TRBJ2-3	CASSLRGRALDTQYF
TRBV12-3/TRBV12-4	TRBJ1-5	CASSPDRSSQPQHF
TRBV11-2	TRBJ2-1	CASSLDPRGSSYNEQFF
TRBV5-5	TRBJ2-7	CASSPGQYEQQYF
TRBV12-3/TRBV12-4	TRBJ2-3	CASASGVPTDTQYF
TRBV20-1	TRBJ2-5	CSASRLRAGLAQETQYF
TRBV6-1	TRBJ1-2	CASSDRRDGGYTF
TRBV20-1	TRBJ2-3	CSAYIAGSADTQYF
TRBV18	TRBJ2-5	CASSPGVSETQYF
TRBV15	TRBJ2-7	CATSRDVFNSYEQYF
TRBV28	TRBJ2-7	CASSFLGGEQYF
TRBV10-3	TRBJ2-3	CAISDADTQYF
TRBV6-1	TRBJ2-2	CASSVLGELFF
TRBV20-1	TRBJ2-5	CSASRLASEETQYF
TRBV18	TRBJ2-1	CASSQRQVATAEQFF
TRBV24-1	TRBJ2-1	CATSDLPPGRKFF
TRBV29-1	TRBJ2-1	CSVEVRGRKINEQFF
TRBV20-1	TRBJ2-1	CSAPGQGNEQFF
TRBV6-5	TRBJ1-6	CASNTADSPLHF
TRBV20-1	TRBJ2-4	CSARRLAGGAKNIQYF
TRBV5-1	TRBJ2-2	CASSLTRGQMTNTGELFF
TRBV3-1	TRBJ1-2	CASSQDRGRISGGYTF
TRBV12-3/TRBV12-4	TRBJ2-7	CASSKASGGGYEQYF
TRBV6-1	TRBJ2-5	CASMNGLAKIQETQYF
TRBV20-1	TRBJ2-3	CSAPTGGRADTQYF
TRBV4-1	TRBJ1-2	CASSQGQGGYTF